A single sample is the source of the 25 T cell receptor beta chains below, sequenced in a study of T cell responses to AZD1222 COVID-19 vaccine listed by TCRdb under 2021. The library came from the immunoSEQ multiplex PCR assay. The table was pulled from immuneACCESS by TCRdb, which kept in-frame rearrangements only. Such tables lose some clones; where checked, under half of the loss comes from unresolved V genes, and the rest has no known cause. For this sample the table gives 90,000 to 120,000 clones, of which over 85% were detected only once. Clones ranked in the top ten supply roughly 3% of the sample. Read against the paper, the sample's time point label means: baseline before first vaccination. This specimen's treatment or condition label, interpreted: meningococcal conjugate vaccine given as trial control. The sequenced sample was peripheral blood, obtained on day 0 of MenACWY control vaccination. These receptors originate from an adult in good health.

The chain employs TRBV2 and TRBJ1-2; D call uncertain. Trimming took 2 bases from V and 9 from J, leaving 19 bases between them. The CDR3 extends over 15 amino acids. Germline V gene lookup returns CDR1 SNHLY and CDR2 FYNNEI. The CDR3 DNA sequence: TGTGCCAGCAGTGAAAAGGGTGGCACCGAGCGACGCTACACCTTC. It specifies CASSEKGGTERRYTF.

The chain carries TRBV28 and TRBJ1-3, with 10 nucleotides matching TRBD1. The trim removed 6 bases at V and 0 bases at J, leaving 5 bases unmatched. The germline V gene encodes CDR1 MDHEN and CDR2 SYDVKM. The CDR3 covers 16 residues. The CDR3 region is CASRPTGGYSGNTIYF. CDR3 DNA sequence: TGTGCCAGCAGGCCGACAGGGGGCTACTCTGGAAACACCATATATTTT.

CDR3 residues: CASSPGRFNQPQHF. CDR3 nucleotide sequence: TGTGCCAGCAGTCCGGGACGGTTCAATCAGCCCCAGCATTTT. V is TRBV27 and J is TRBJ1-5; D perhaps matches TRBD1 (5 bases). V was pared by 5 bases and J by 3 bases, with 11 bases between. CDR1 is MNHEY and CDR2 is SMNVEV in the germline V gene (reference sequence). The CDR3 sequence is 14 residues long.

The rearrangement joins TRBV29-1 to TRBJ2-2; TRBD1 is a possible D gene (5 bases). The V gene lost 6 bases and the J gene lost 2 bases, with 19 bases spanning the gap. CDR3 size: 16 residues. From germline, CDR1 is SQVTM and CDR2 ANQGSEA. In DNA, the CDR3 is TGCAGCGTGGCCTATCCAGGGTCGCGAAACACCGGGGAGCTGTTTTTT. Translated: CSVAYPGSRNTGELFF.

The rearrangement uses TRBV28 and TRBJ1-5; D is unclear. Germline CDR1 and CDR2: MDHEN and SYDVKM. V was shortened by 7 bases and J by 7 bases, with 17 bases between the two germline ends. This CDR3 is built from 14 residues. The CDR3, as DNA: TGTGCCAGCATCCCAACGGACCTAATCCAGCCCCAGCATTTT. It yields the protein CASIPTDLIQPQHF.

The chain uses TRBV7-9 and TRBJ2-5; D unclear. The V end was cut by 4 bases, the J end by 5 bases, with 8 bases between. Germline assignment: CDR1 SEHNR and CDR2 FQNEAQ (reference sequence). CDR3 size: 12 residues. The CDR3 coding sequence is TGTGCCAGCAGCTCGGTTACGGAGACCCAGTACTTC. This encodes CASSSVTETQYF.

This clone appeared once. The rearrangement joins TRBV11-3 to TRBJ2-5; possible D gene TRBD1, 5 bases. This CDR3 contains 14 residues. The V end was cut by 2 bases, the J end by 6 bases, with 13 bases between. Germline V lookup: CDR1 SGHNT, CDR2 YENEEA. The CDR3 DNA is TGTGCCAGCAGCTTAAGTGGCAGGGAAAAGACCCAGTACTTC. The encoded protein is CASSLSGREKTQYF. The full variable domain, completed using reference TRBV11-3 and TRBJ2-5, is EAGVVQSPRYKIIEKKQPVAFWCNPISGHNTLYWYLQNLGQGPELLIRYENEEAVDDSQLPKDRFSAERLKGVDSTLKIQPAELGDSAVYLCASSLSGREKTQYFGPGTRLLVL.

This clone was seen a single time. The CDR3: CASSYRSGRHYNSPLHF. The CDR3 bases are TGTGCCAGCAGTTATCGCAGCGGACGGCACTATAATTCACCCCTCCACTTT. The genes are TRBV27 and TRBJ1-6; D not resolved. Per the germline V gene, CDR1 is MNHEY and CDR2 is SMNVEV (reference sequence). The CDR3 is 17 residues long. Trimming shortened V by 4 bases and J by 3 bases, and 16 bases separated the two germline ends.

V is TRBV7-9 and J is TRBJ1-2; no clear D. Germline V lookup: CDR1 SEHNR, CDR2 FQNEAQ (reference sequence). V lost 3 bases to trimming and J lost 0 bases, with 8 bases between them. The CDR3 contains 14 residues. CDR3 protein: CASSFLEANYGYTF. The CDR3 region has the DNA TGTGCCAGCAGCTTTCTGGAAGCTAACTATGGCTACACCTTC.

The rearrangement links TRBV24-1 to TRBJ1-2; the match to TRBD1 covers 12 bases. V gave up 3 bases and J gave up 5 bases; unmatched junction bases: 18. Germline V gives CDR1 KGHDR, CDR2 SFDVKD. This CDR3 is built from 20 residues. The CDR3 region has the DNA TGTGCCACCAGTGATCTCCTACCCGGGACAGGGGGCCCCAAGGTTTATGGCTACACCTTC. As protein: CATSDLLPGTGGPKVYGYTF.

The J gene is TRBJ2-3, the V gene TRBV7-2; 9 bases line up with TRBD2. The V and J ends lost 1 base and 6 bases, in that order; junction bases with no gene match: 8. Germline V gene data show CDR1 as SGHTA and CDR2 as FQGNSA. The CDR3 runs 16 residues. CDR3 bases: TGTGCCAGCAGCTTAGGTGGGCGGGGGGGCCCGGATACGCAGTATTTT. Protein sequence: CASSLGGRGGPDTQYF.

The chain recombines TRBV7-9 with TRBJ2-7, with unresolved D. The CDR3 consists of 12 residues. Germline V gene sequence: CDR1 SEHNR, CDR2 FQNEAQ (reference sequence). V lost 5 bases and J lost 6, with 11 bases in between. The CDR3 nucleotides are TGTGCCAGCAGCCCCGGGCCCCTCGAGCAGTACTTC. Translation gives CASSPGPLEQYF.

The chain recombines TRBV2 with TRBJ1-2; 11 nucleotides line up with TRBD1. The CDR3 covers 15 residues. Germline CDR1 is SNHLY and CDR2 is FYNNEI. V lost 7 bases and J lost 4; bases outside the gene matches: 8. CDR3: CASKRTGGESYGYTF. CDR3 nucleotides: TGTGCCAGCAAAAGGACAGGGGGCGAAAGCTATGGCTACACCTTC.

As DNA, the CDR3 is TGTGCCAGCAGCTTAGGGACGGTTTACGAGCAGTACTTC. The encoded protein is CASSLGTVYEQYF. The chain joins TRBV7-6 to TRBJ2-7; the D is unclear. CDR1 is SGHVS, CDR2 FNYEAQ, per germline. This CDR3 contains 13 residues. Trimming shortened V by 1 base and J by 4 bases, and 8 bases separated the two germline ends.

V is TRBV24-1 and J is TRBJ2-3; D call uncertain. CDR3 size: 12 residues. Trimming shortened V by 4 bases and J by 1 base, and 2 bases separated the two germline ends. In germline, CDR1 is KGHDR, CDR2 SFDVKD. CDR3 nucleotides: TGTGCCACCAGTGACCGCACAGATACGCAGTATTTT. This codes for CATSDRTDTQYF.

The rearrangement links TRBV28 to TRBJ2-7, with 14 bases aligning to TRBD2. The V gene's germline CDR1 is MDHEN and CDR2 SYDVKM. There are 15 residues in the CDR3. Trimming cost V 7 bases and J 6 bases; bases outside gene matches: 8. This CDR3 reads CASTAAGLAGAEQYF. In DNA form, the CDR3 reads TGTGCCAGCACCGCCGCGGGACTAGCGGGGGCCGAGCAGTACTTC. The whole variable domain, filled in from reference TRBV28 and TRBJ2-7, reads DVKVTQSSRYLVKRTGEKVFLECVQDMDHENMFWYRQDPGLGLRLIYFSYDVKMKEKGDIPEGYSVSREKKERFSLILESASTNQTSMYLCASTAAGLAGAEQYFGPGTRLTVT.

This chain uses TRBV19 with TRBJ1-6; no clear D. This CDR3 region has 15 residues. Germline V gene sequence: CDR1 LNHDA, CDR2 SQIVND (reference sequence). V gave up 3 bases and J gave up 6 bases, with 12 bases separating them. The CDR3 here is CASSIGTGFNSPLHF. The CDR3, as DNA: TGTGCCAGTAGTATTGGAACCGGATTTAATTCACCCCTCCACTTT.

The chain joins TRBV7-9 to TRBJ1-1; D not resolved. The CDR3 consists of 12 residues. V gave up 1 base and J gave up 4 bases, with 4 bases separating them. CDR1 SEHNR and CDR2 FQNEAQ come from the germline V gene (reference sequence). CDR3 DNA sequence: TGTGCCAGCAGCTTAGGGGTCACTGAAGCTTTCTTT. Amino acid sequence: CASSLGVTEAFF.

The rearrangement links TRBV7-3 to TRBJ2-3, with TRBD2 identical over 8 bases. Germline CDR1 SGHTA, CDR2 FQGTGA. The CDR3 length is 15 residues. The ends lost 1 base at V and 5 bases at J; junction bases unmatched: 5. The CDR3 protein is CASSLSGGRLDTQYF. CDR3 coding DNA: TGTGCCAGCAGCTTAAGCGGGGGGAGGTTAGATACGCAGTATTTT.

The chain carries TRBV19 and TRBJ1-2, with 8 bases lining up with TRBD1. V gave up 3 bases and J gave up 8 bases; unmatched junction bases: 5. Germline V gene sequence: CDR1 LNHDA, CDR2 SQIVND (reference sequence). The CDR3 extends over 13 amino acids. The CDR3 reads CASSMDRERGYTF. CDR3 DNA sequence: TGTGCCAGTAGTATGGACAGGGAGCGGGGCTACACCTTC.

The J gene is TRBJ1-2, the V gene TRBV14, with unresolved D. CDR3 size: 14 residues. V lost 2 bases and J 3 bases, leaving 10 bases between the germline ends. The germline V gene encodes CDR1 SGHDN and CDR2 FVKESK. This chain's CDR3 is CASSQSHSYYGYTF. The CDR3 DNA is TGTGCCAGCAGCCAAAGTCACAGTTACTATGGCTACACCTTC.

As concerns this clone: Other DNA sequences in the same sample also yield this CDR3. The genes are TRBV5-1 and TRBJ1-4, with D hard to call. Germline CDR1 reads SGHRS; CDR2 reads YFSETQ. The CDR3 runs 14 residues. V lost 0 bases and J lost 5, with 8 bases in between. In DNA form, the CDR3 reads TGCGCCAGCAGCTTGGATTCGACCAATGAAAAACTGTTTTTT. It yields the protein CASSLDSTNEKLFF.

This clone was seen only once. This sequence joins TRBV7-9 and TRBJ2-6; no definite D call. This CDR3 spans 14 amino acids. In germline, CDR1 is SEHNR, CDR2 FQNEAQ (reference sequence). Deletions cut 4 bases from V and 1 base from J, with 5 bases between. CDR3 residues: CASSSNSGANVLTF. As DNA, the CDR3 is TGTGCCAGCAGCTCAAATTCTGGGGCCAACGTCCTGACTTTC.

The gene calls are TRBV28 and TRBJ1-2; 10 positions match TRBD1. The CDR3 contains 16 residues. The germline CDR1 and CDR2 sequences are MDHEN and SYDVKM. V lost 2 bases, J lost 4 bases, and 7 bases stayed unmatched. The CDR3 sequence is CASSLGGTGEGYGYTF. The CDR3 coding sequence is TGTGCCAGCAGTTTAGGCGGGACAGGGGAAGGCTATGGCTACACCTTC.

The chain carries TRBV7-2 and TRBJ2-7; 7 bases line up with TRBD1. The germline V gene has CDR1 SGHTA and CDR2 FQGNSA. V lost 5 bases to trimming and J lost 0 bases; unmatched junction nucleotides: 4. This CDR3 has 14 amino acids. As DNA, the CDR3 is TGTGCCAGCAGCGCGGACAGGAGCTCCTACGAGCAGTACTTC. Translating it yields CASSADRSSYEQYF. The variable domain in full, with the rest retrieved from reference TRBV7-2 and TRBJ2-7, is GAGVSQSPSNKVTEKGKDVELRCDPISGHTALYWYRQSLGQGLEFLIYFQGNSAPDKSGLPSDRFSAERTGGSVSTLTIQRTQQEDSAVYLCASSADRSSYEQYFGPGTRLTVT.